A single sample is the source of the 11 T cell receptor beta chains below, sequenced in a study of high-grade serous ovarian cancer treatment subgroups. Measured with immunoSEQ multiplex PCR; TCRdb has only the in-frame clones, and not every one. Of about 4,900 clones listed, around 70% are singletons. Tumor samples were obtained before definitive surgery or chemotherapy. Sequencing was performed on tumor tissue. These receptors all come from a human donor with high-grade serous ovarian cancer.

V gene TRBV10-1 combines with J gene TRBJ2-3, with TRBD2 identical over 14 bases. J gave up 4 bases and V 5 bases, and 8 bases lay outside the gene matches. The germline V gene encodes CDR1 WNHNN and CDR2 SYGVQD (reference sequence). The CDR3 consists of 17 residues. The CDR3 bases are TGCGCCAGCAGTCCGGGGACTAGCGGGAGAGGCTCAGATACGCAGTATTTT. Its protein product is CASSPGTSGRGSDTQYF.

This clone was counted a single time. V and J are TRBV7-2 and TRBJ1-4; TRBD1 matches 8 bases. The CDR3 runs to 14 residues. Germline values: CDR1 SGHTA, CDR2 FQGNSA. The V gene end was trimmed by 5 bases and the J gene end by 5 bases; junction bases not matched to a gene: 4. The CDR3 region has the DNA TGTGCCAGCAGCCAAAGACAGGGGAATGAAAAACTGTTTTTT. This encodes CASSQRQGNEKLFF.

This clone appeared a single time. V usage is TRBV6-1 and J usage is TRBJ2-4; D remains unclear. This CDR3 has 14 amino acids. Germline loops: CDR1 MNHNS, CDR2 SASEGT. Between the trimmed V and J ends, which lost 1 base and 6 bases, there was a span of 10 bases. CDR3 protein: CASSEVAHGNIQYF. CDR3 nucleotides: TGTGCCAGCAGTGAAGTGGCTCACGGAAACATTCAGTACTTC.

The V call is TRBV4-3, the J call TRBJ2-1, with 10 positions matching TRBD2. Germline V gene data show CDR1 as LGHNA and CDR2 as YSLEER. This CDR3 comprises 17 residues. V lost 0 bases to trimming and J lost 4 bases; unmatched junction nucleotides: 6. The CDR3 nucleotides are TGCGCCAGCAGCCAAGATTATTCTAGCGGGGGATACAATGAGCAGTTCTTC. Its translation is CASSQDYSSGGYNEQFF.

This clone appeared a single time. The chain couples TRBV5-8 to TRBJ2-1; 13 bases align to TRBD2. Trimming took 5 bases from V and 4 from J; bases not matched to a gene: 3. Germline loops: CDR1 SGHTS, CDR2 YDEGEE. The CDR3 covers 15 residues. CDR3 protein: CASRRGLAGYNEQFF. The DNA for the CDR3 is TGTGCCAGCAGGCGGGGACTAGCGGGGTACAATGAGCAGTTCTTC.

The chain employs TRBV6-5 and TRBJ2-7; D gene ambiguous. V lost 6 bases, J lost 4 bases, and 13 bases lay in between. In germline, CDR1 is MNHEY, CDR2 SVGAGI. The CDR3 runs to 13 residues. CDR3 protein: CASRRIEGYEQYV. DNA of the CDR3: TGTGCCAGCAGACGGATAGAAGGATACGAGCAGTACGTC.

V and J are TRBV30 and TRBJ2-5, with D possibly being TRBD2 (6 bases). CDR3 length equals 14 residues. V dropped 0 bases and J dropped 5 bases, with 13 bases sitting between them. Germline values: CDR1 GTSNPN, CDR2 SVGIG (reference sequence). DNA of the CDR3: TGTGCCTGGAGTGTACCCGGGAGTGGGGAGACCCAGTACTTC. It translates to CAWSVPGSGETQYF.

This chain joins TRBV19 and TRBJ2-5, with 7 bases that match TRBD1. CDR3 length: 14 residues. With 2 bases clipped from V and 5 bases from J, the junction kept 5 bases outside the gene matches. Germline CDR1 reads LNHDA; CDR2 reads SQIVND (reference sequence). CDR3 protein: CASSITHRGETQYF. CDR3 DNA: TGTGCCAGTAGTATAACCCACAGGGGTGAGACCCAGTACTTC.

The J gene is TRBJ1-5, the V gene TRBV28; D not resolved. This CDR3 contains 13 residues. CDR1 and CDR2 (germline): MDHEN, SYDVKM. Trimming shortened V by 2 bases and J by 7 bases, and 9 bases separated the two germline ends. The CDR3 DNA reads as TGTGCCAGCAGTTTACCCCCCAACCAGCCCCAGCATTTT. Amino acid sequence: CASSLPPNQPQHF. The complete variable domain, with remaining parts taken from reference TRBV28 and TRBJ1-5, reads DVKVTQSSRYLVKRTGEKVFLECVQDMDHENMFWYRQDPGLGLRLIYFSYDVKMKEKGDIPEGYSVSREKKERFSLILESASTNQTSMYLCASSLPPNQPQHFGDGTRLSIL.

This chain joins TRBV27 and TRBJ2-4, with a weak D call TRBD2 (5 bases). Trimming stripped 8 bases from V and 0 bases from J, with 17 bases between. The CDR3 runs to 16 residues. Germline CDR1 is MNHEY and CDR2 is SMNVEV (reference sequence). CDR3 sequence reads: CASSTGLAVAKNIQYF. In DNA form, the CDR3 reads TGTGCCAGCTCAACTGGGCTAGCAGTAGCCAAAAACATTCAGTACTTC.

The chain uses TRBV7-9 and TRBJ1-1, with TRBD1 matching over 7 bases. CDR1 SEHNR and CDR2 FQNEAQ come from the germline V gene (reference sequence). CDR3 size: 14 residues. J lost 4 bases, V lost 7 bases, and 9 bases had no gene match. The CDR3 sequence: CASTGTGVGTEAFF. In DNA form, the CDR3 reads TGTGCCAGCACAGGAACAGGGGTGGGCACTGAAGCTTTCTTT.